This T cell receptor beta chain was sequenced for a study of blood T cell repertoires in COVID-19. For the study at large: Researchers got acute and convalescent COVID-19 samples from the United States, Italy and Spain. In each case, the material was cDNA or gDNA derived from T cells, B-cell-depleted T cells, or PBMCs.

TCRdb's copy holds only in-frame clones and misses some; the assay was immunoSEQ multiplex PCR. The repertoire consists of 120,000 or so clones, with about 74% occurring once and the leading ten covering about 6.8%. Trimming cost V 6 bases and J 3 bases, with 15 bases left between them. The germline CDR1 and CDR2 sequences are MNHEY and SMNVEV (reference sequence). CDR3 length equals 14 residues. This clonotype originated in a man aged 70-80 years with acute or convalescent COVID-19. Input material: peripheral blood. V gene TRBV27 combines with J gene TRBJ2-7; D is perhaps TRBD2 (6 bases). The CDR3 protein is CASRHPERVYEQYF. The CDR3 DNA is TGTGCCAGCAGACACCCCGAGCGGGTCTACGAGCAGTACTTC.